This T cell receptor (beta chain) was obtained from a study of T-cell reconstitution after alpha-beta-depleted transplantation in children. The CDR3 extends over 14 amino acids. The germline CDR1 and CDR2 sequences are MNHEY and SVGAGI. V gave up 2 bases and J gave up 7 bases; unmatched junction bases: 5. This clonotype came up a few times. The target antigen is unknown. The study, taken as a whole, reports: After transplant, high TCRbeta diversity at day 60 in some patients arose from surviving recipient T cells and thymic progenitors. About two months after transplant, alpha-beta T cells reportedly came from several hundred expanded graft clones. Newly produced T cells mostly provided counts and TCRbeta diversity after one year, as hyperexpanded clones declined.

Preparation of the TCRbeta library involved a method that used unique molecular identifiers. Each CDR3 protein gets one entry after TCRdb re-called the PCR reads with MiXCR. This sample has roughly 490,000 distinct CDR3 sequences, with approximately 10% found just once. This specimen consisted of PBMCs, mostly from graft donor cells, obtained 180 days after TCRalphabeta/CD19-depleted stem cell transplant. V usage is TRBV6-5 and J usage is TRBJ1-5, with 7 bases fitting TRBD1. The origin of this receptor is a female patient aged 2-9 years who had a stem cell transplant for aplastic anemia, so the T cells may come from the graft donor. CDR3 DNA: TGTGCCAGCAGTTACAAGGGGGCGGACCAGCCCCAGCATTTT. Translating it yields CASSYKGADQPQHF.